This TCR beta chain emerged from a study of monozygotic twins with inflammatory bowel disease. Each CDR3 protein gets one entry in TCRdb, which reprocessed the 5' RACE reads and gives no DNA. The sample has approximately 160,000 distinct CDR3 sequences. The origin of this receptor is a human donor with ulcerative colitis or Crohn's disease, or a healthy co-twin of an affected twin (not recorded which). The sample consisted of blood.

The CDR3 loop is CASKPLQGTGELFF. This chain connects TRBV19 to TRBJ2-2; no DNA is available, so the TRBD1 call from TCRdb remains unchecked. This CDR3 is 14 amino acids long. The V gene's germline CDR1 is LNHDA and CDR2 SQIVND (reference sequence).